Each of the 32 T cell receptor beta chains below was sequenced from the same sample in a study of shared clonotypes between healthy human individuals. The table came from immunoSEQ multiplex PCR; TCRdb's copy has only in-frame clones and leaves some out. The profile covers 470,000 or so clones, with more than 65% appearing a single time and about 13% taken by the ten largest. The specimen sequenced was PBMCs. The origin of the receptors is a woman between 35 and 50 years old in good health. Some clones in this sample may be carry-over from other donors' samples.

The chain joins TRBV5-4 to TRBJ2-3; 7 positions match TRBD2. Per germline, CDR1 SGHNT and CDR2 YYREEE (reference sequence). V gave up 7 bases and J gave up 4 bases; unmatched junction bases: 6. The length of the CDR3 is 13 residues. This chain's CDR3 is CASGRASADTQYF. The DNA of the CDR3 is TGTGCCAGCGGGAGGGCCTCCGCAGATACGCAGTATTTT.

J is TRBJ2-7 and V is TRBV29-1, with TRBD2 identical over 13 bases. Losses at the gene ends were 7 bases for V and 2 bases for J; bases not matched to a gene: 5. Germline V gives CDR1 SQVTM, CDR2 ANQGSEA. There are 14 residues in the CDR3. The DNA for the CDR3 is TGCAGCGCCGGGACTAGCGGGACAACCTACGAGCAGTACTTC. It specifies CSAGTSGTTYEQYF.

CDR3 nucleotides: TGTGCCAGTAGTATTTTTACCGGGAAGGGGGGCGAGCAGTACTTC. It translates to CASSIFTGKGGEQYF. This chain connects TRBV19 to TRBJ2-7, with D possibly being TRBD1 or TRBD2 (6 bases each). This CDR3 region has 15 residues. V gave up 3 bases and J gave up 6 bases, with 18 bases separating them. Germline values: CDR1 LNHDA, CDR2 SQIVND (reference sequence). Drawing the rest from reference TRBV19 and TRBJ2-7, the complete variable domain is DGGITQSPKYLFRKEGQNVTLSCEQNLNHDAMYWYRQDPGQGLRLIYYSQIVNDFQKGDIAEGYSVSREKKESFPLTVTSAQKNPTAFYLCASSIFTGKGGEQYFGPGTRLTVT.

This chain joins TRBV5-1 and TRBJ2-6; 9 bases align to TRBD1. Trimming removed 0 bases from V and 4 bases from J; junction bases left unmatched: 11. This CDR3 region has 19 residues. In germline, CDR1 is SGHRS, CDR2 YFSETQ. This chain's CDR3 is CASSLANTGGAVGANVLTF. The DNA of the CDR3 is TGCGCCAGCAGCTTGGCCAACACAGGGGGCGCAGTAGGGGCCAACGTCCTGACTTTC.

A remark on this clone: A much bigger clone sits one base away, suggesting this may be a read error. The chain employs TRBV18 and TRBJ1-3; no definite D call. V lost 4 bases and J 0 bases, leaving 13 bases between the germline ends. The CDR3 consists of 16 residues. Per germline, CDR1 KGHSH and CDR2 LQKENI. In DNA, the CDR3 is TGTGCCAGCTCACGATCTAGTCCAACCTCTGGAAACACCATATATTTT. It yields the protein CASSRSSPTSGNTIYF. The full variable domain, rest sourced from reference TRBV18 and TRBJ1-3, is NAGVMQNPRHLVRRRGQEARLRCSPMKGHSHVYWYRQLPEEGLKFMVYLQKENIIDESGMPKERFSAEFPKEGPSILRIQQVVRGDSAAYFCASSRSSPTSGNTIYFGEGSWLTVV.

This chain links TRBV5-5 with TRBJ2-3; 7 bases align to TRBD1. CDR3 length equals 16 residues. V was pared by 3 bases and J by 8 bases, with 15 bases of the junction left unmatched. The germline V gene has CDR1 SGHKS and CDR2 YYEKEE (reference sequence). The CDR3 nucleotides read TGTGCCAGCAGCTACTCAGGACAGGCTACCCTGGGTACGCAGTATTTT. It translates to CASSYSGQATLGTQYF.

In DNA form, the CDR3 reads TGTGCCAGCAGCTCCCGGGGGGCCTACGAGCAGTACTTC. Translated, it gives CASSSRGAYEQYF. The J gene is TRBJ2-7, the V gene TRBV5-8, with 7 bases matching TRBD2. CDR1 and CDR2 from the germline V gene are SGHTS and YDEGEE. V gave up 3 bases and J gave up 2 bases; unmatched junction bases: 2. The CDR3 extends over 13 amino acids.

The chain couples TRBV7-3 to TRBJ2-3; possibly TRBD2 for D (5 bases). V lost 2 bases, J lost 0 bases, and 9 bases lay in between. This CDR3 region has 15 residues. Germline V lookup: CDR1 SGHTA, CDR2 FQGTGA. Here the CDR3 DNA reads TGTGCCAGCAGCTTAGGGCGGGCTAGCACAGATACGCAGTATTTT. Its translation is CASSLGRASTDTQYF.

This clone occurred a few times. The rearrangement links TRBV5-1 to TRBJ2-7, with D possibly called TRBD1 or TRBD2 (5 bases each). V lost 4 bases and J lost 4, with 15 bases in between. Germline CDR1 reads SGHRS; CDR2 reads YFSETQ. This CDR3 region has 14 residues. The chain's CDR3 is CASSTGAGRYEQYF. In DNA form, the CDR3 reads TGCGCCAGCAGCACCGGGGCAGGCCGGTACGAGCAGTACTTC.

The CDR3 protein is CAISESVGAGEKLFF. CDR3 DNA sequence: TGTGCCATCAGTGAGTCTGTAGGGGCGGGCGAAAAACTGTTTTTT. The chain links TRBV10-3 to TRBJ1-4, with D possibly matching TRBD1 (5 bases). The V end lost 0 bases, the J end lost 8 bases, and 13 bases lay between the germline ends. From germline, CDR1 is ENHRY and CDR2 SYGVKD. The CDR3 totals 15 residues.

This chain links TRBV7-8 with TRBJ2-2; D gene uncertain. Germline V gives CDR1 SGHVS, CDR2 FQNEAQ. With 0 bases removed from V and 5 bases from J, the gap between germline ends came to 10 bases. The CDR3 is 15 amino acids. The CDR3 DNA follows: TGTGCCAGCAGCTTAGCGCAAGTTTGGACCGGGGAGCTGTTTTTT. This sequence encodes CASSLAQVWTGELFF.

This chain joins TRBV30 and TRBJ2-5; perhaps TRBD1 as D (5 bases). Trimming took off 0 bases at V and 6 bases at J, with 11 bases between the two ends. CDR3 size: 13 residues. The V gene's germline CDR1 is GTSNPN and CDR2 SVGIG (reference sequence). For the CDR3, the DNA is TGTGCCTGGAGTGTACTGCAGGGTAAGACCCAGTACTTC. Its translation is CAWSVLQGKTQYF.

The V and J genes are TRBV6-6 and TRBJ1-2, with a possible D match to TRBD1 (6 bases). Looked up from germline, CDR1 is MNHNY and CDR2 is SVGAGI (reference sequence). Trimming stripped 2 bases from V and 10 bases from J, with 11 bases between. This CDR3 has 12 amino acids. The CDR3 region is CASSYLQGPYTF. CDR3 DNA: TGTGCCAGCAGTTACCTACAGGGCCCCTACACCTTC.

The chain has TRBV15 and TRBJ2-7, with 7 nucleotides matching TRBD2. CDR3 length: 19 residues. The V gene end was trimmed by 0 bases and the J gene end by 3 bases; junction bases not matched to a gene: 17. The germline CDR1 and CDR2 sequences are LNHNV and YYDKDF (reference sequence). The CDR3 loop reads CATSRDVKRWREWGYEQYF. In nucleotides, the CDR3 is TGTGCCACCAGCAGAGATGTTAAGAGATGGCGGGAGTGGGGCTACGAGCAGTACTTC.

Regarding this clone: A far larger clone is a single base away, which makes a read error likely. The chain uses TRBV5-6 and TRBJ1-1, with D possibly being TRBD1 (6 bases). V dropped 7 bases and J dropped 4 bases, with 20 bases sitting between them. Per the germline V gene, CDR1 is SGHDT and CDR2 is YYEEEE. The CDR3 sequence is 15 residues long. In DNA, the CDR3 is TGTGCCAGCGCCCTGGCTGGGGGCTTGCTCACTGAAGCTTTCTTT. It translates to CASALAGGLLTEAFF.

This chain uses TRBV7-2 with TRBJ2-5, with D maybe TRBD1 (6 bases). CDR3 length equals 15 residues. The germline V and J ends were trimmed by 6 bases and 2 bases, with 16 bases remaining between them. Looked up from germline, CDR1 is SGHTA and CDR2 is FQGNSA. CDR3 sequence reads: CASRQGPGAQETQYF. The CDR3 DNA sequence: TGTGCCAGCAGACAGGGCCCAGGGGCGCAAGAGACCCAGTACTTC.

This clone was detected ten times or more. A much larger clone lies one base from this, so it may be a read error. The same CDR3 arises from other DNA sequences in this sample as well. CDR3 residues: CASSRLQGSSKNIQYF. The CDR3 nucleotides read TGTGCCAGCAGCCGTTTACAGGGGTCCTCCAAAAACATTCAGTACTTC. The chain links TRBV11-2 to TRBJ2-4; 7 bases align to TRBD1. V dropped 5 bases and J dropped 2; count of bases not matched to a gene: 9. The CDR3 totals 16 residues. The germline V gene has CDR1 SGHAT and CDR2 FQNNGV.

The chain is built from TRBV29-1 and TRBJ2-1; the D gene is possibly TRBD1 (5 bases). Looked up from germline, CDR1 is SQVTM and CDR2 is ANQGSEA. V was trimmed by 3 bases and J by 8 bases, leaving 8 bases between them. The CDR3 runs to 11 residues. In DNA form, the CDR3 reads TGCAGCGTTGACAGGGTCCATGAGCAGTTCTTC. Its protein is CSVDRVHEQFF.

This clone was counted a few times. The rearrangement joins TRBV2 to TRBJ1-1; D is unclear. CDR3 size: 17 residues. V was clipped by 6 bases and J by 5 bases, with 25 bases between them. Germline CDR1 is SNHLY and CDR2 is FYNNEI. The CDR3 DNA reads TGTGCCAGCAGCCGGGAACCCTCACTCCTATCGGGGACTGAAGCTTTCTTT. Residues: CASSREPSLLSGTEAFF.

This chain joins TRBV30 and TRBJ2-7; 9 bases fit TRBD2. Trimming at V came to 2 bases and at J to 2 bases, leaving 10 bases not matched to a gene. The CDR3 has 16 amino acids. The germline CDR1 and CDR2 sequences are GTSNPN and SVGIG (reference sequence). This CDR3 is CAWSRMSGTSPYEQYF. DNA for the CDR3: TGTGCCTGGAGTAGGATGTCCGGGACTAGCCCCTACGAGCAGTACTTC.

The CDR3 coding sequence is TGTGCCAGCAGCTTGGACCGAAACACCGGGGAGCTGTTTTTT. Residues: CASSLDRNTGELFF. The chain couples TRBV5-6 to TRBJ2-2; D is unresolved. Germline assignment: CDR1 SGHDT and CDR2 YYEEEE. Trimming took 0 bases from V and 2 from J, leaving 5 bases between them. This CDR3 region has 14 residues.

V is TRBV29-1 and J is TRBJ2-1; D may match TRBD1 or TRBD2 (5 bases each). The length of the CDR3 is 14 residues. Germline V gene lookup returns CDR1 SQVTM and CDR2 ANQGSEA. V was shortened by 6 bases and J by 0 bases, with 12 bases between the two germline ends. In nucleotides, the CDR3 is TGCAGCGTCCCCACGGGGCGCTCCTACAATGAGCAGTTCTTC. Translation gives CSVPTGRSYNEQFF.

The sample holds a few counts of this clone. This rearrangement joins TRBV7-9 to TRBJ1-1, with 10 bases fitting TRBD1. Germline trimming cut 5 bases from V and 5 bases from J; bases unmatched to any gene: 2. CDR3 length: 13 amino acids. Germline values: CDR1 SEHNR, CDR2 FQNEAQ (reference sequence). The CDR3 sequence: CASSPGQGTEAFF. CDR3 nucleotide sequence: TGTGCCAGCAGCCCGGGACAGGGGACTGAAGCTTTCTTT.

This chain joins TRBV20-1 and TRBJ1-2; no clear D gene. This CDR3 has 11 residues. The V end lost 6 bases, the J end lost 13 bases, and 18 bases lay between the germline ends. CDR1 is DFQATT and CDR2 is SNEGSKA in the germline V gene (reference sequence). CDR3 protein: CSARGRLSVTF. CDR3 coding DNA: TGCAGTGCCCGCGGACGGCTCTCGGTCACCTTC.

The gene calls are TRBV4-1 and TRBJ2-2, with D possibly being TRBD1 (6 bases). This CDR3 region has 16 residues. Germline V lookup: CDR1 MGHRA, CDR2 YSYEKL. Trimming stripped 1 base from V and 2 bases from J, with 11 bases between. The CDR3 sequence is CASSQVFGTNTGELFF. The CDR3 DNA sequence: TGCGCCAGCAGCCAAGTCTTCGGGACAAACACCGGGGAGCTGTTTTTT.

Of note for this clone: A much larger clone lies a single base off, so this may be a read error. This chain joins TRBV15 and TRBJ2-1; 11 bases are a match to TRBD2. Germline CDR1 LNHNV, CDR2 YYDKDF (reference sequence). The CDR3 covers 15 residues. V lost 5 bases, J lost 7 bases, and 7 bases stayed unmatched. CDR3 protein: CATSELTSGINEQFF. The CDR3 bases are TGTGCCACCAGCGAACTGACTAGCGGGATAAATGAGCAGTTCTTC.

This clone was observed a single time. The V and J genes are TRBV11-2 and TRBJ2-7; 7 positions agree with TRBD1. The CDR3 runs 11 residues. CDR1 is SGHAT and CDR2 is FQNNGV in the germline V gene. The junction had 4 bases not matched to a gene; V was cut back by 2 bases and J by 12 bases. The CDR3 region is CASSLSDRLYF. The CDR3 DNA is TGTGCCAGCAGCTTATCGGACAGGTTGTACTTC.

The chain employs TRBV5-1 and TRBJ2-7, with 8 bases matching TRBD1. The ends lost 3 bases at V and 6 bases at J; junction bases unmatched: 8. The CDR3 contains 14 residues. The germline V gene encodes CDR1 SGHRS and CDR2 YFSETQ. CDR3 protein: CASSSGQGATEQYF. CDR3 nucleotide sequence: TGCGCCAGCAGCTCCGGACAGGGCGCCACCGAGCAGTACTTC.

Concerning this clone itself: This sequence is one base from a far larger clone and is likely a read error. The rearrangement joins TRBV13 to TRBJ2-5; D unresolved. Trimming stripped 2 bases from V and 5 bases from J, with 3 bases between. CDR1 is PRHDT, CDR2 FYEKMQ, per germline (reference sequence). The length of the CDR3 is 11 residues. CDR3 residues: CASSLFETQYF. CDR3 DNA sequence: TGTGCCAGCAGCTTATTTGAGACCCAGTACTTC.

This chain connects TRBV4-3 to TRBJ1-5; maybe TRBD1 (6 bases). From germline, CDR1 is LGHNA and CDR2 YSLEER. This CDR3 is built from 15 residues. V was pared by 2 bases and J by 4 bases, with 12 bases between. CDR3 nucleotide sequence: TGCGCCAGCAGCCAATCAACAGGGTTTAATCAGCCCCAGCATTTT. Its protein is CASSQSTGFNQPQHF.

This clone occurred a few times. A much larger clone is a single base away; this may be a read error. Other nucleotide sequences from this sample produce the same CDR3. The V call is TRBV7-9, the J call TRBJ2-1; D uncertain. Germline CDR1 is SEHNR and CDR2 is FQNEAQ (reference sequence). V shed 3 bases and J shed 8 bases, with 11 bases lying between them. CDR3 size: 13 residues. The CDR3 DNA reads TGTGCCAGCAGCTTGGGCGGTGGGGATGAGCAGTTCTTC. Translation: CASSLGGGDEQFF.

The chain couples TRBV28 to TRBJ2-7, with 8 bases lining up with TRBD1. V lost 2 bases, J lost 2 bases, and 8 bases stayed unmatched. The CDR3 length is 16 residues. Per the germline V gene, CDR1 is MDHEN and CDR2 is SYDVKM. CDR3 amino acids: CASSLTSTGVTYEQYF. The DNA of the CDR3 is TGTGCCAGCAGTTTAACCTCGACAGGGGTGACCTACGAGCAGTACTTC.